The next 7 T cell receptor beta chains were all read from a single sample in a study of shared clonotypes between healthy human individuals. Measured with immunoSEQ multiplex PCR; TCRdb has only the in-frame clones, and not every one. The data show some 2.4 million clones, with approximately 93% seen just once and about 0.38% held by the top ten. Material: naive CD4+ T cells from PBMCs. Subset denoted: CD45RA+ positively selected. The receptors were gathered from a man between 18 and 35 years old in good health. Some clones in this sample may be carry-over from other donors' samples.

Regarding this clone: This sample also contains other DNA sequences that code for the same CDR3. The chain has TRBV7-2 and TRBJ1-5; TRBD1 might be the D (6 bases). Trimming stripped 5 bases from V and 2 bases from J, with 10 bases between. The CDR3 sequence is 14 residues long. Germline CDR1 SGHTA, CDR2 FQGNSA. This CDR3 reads CASSPRQGNQPQHF. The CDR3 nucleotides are TGTGCCAGCAGCCCCAGACAGGGCAATCAGCCCCAGCATTTT.

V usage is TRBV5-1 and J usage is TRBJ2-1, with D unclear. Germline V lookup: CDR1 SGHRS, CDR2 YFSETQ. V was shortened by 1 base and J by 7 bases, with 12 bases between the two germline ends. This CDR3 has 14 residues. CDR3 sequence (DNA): TGCGCCAGCAGCTTGAGTAACGGCAGAAATGAGCAGTTCTTC. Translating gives CASSLSNGRNEQFF. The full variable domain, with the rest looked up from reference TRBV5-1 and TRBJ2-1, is KAGVTQTPRYLIKTRGQQVTLSCSPISGHRSVSWYQQTPGQGLQFLFEYFSETQRNKGNFPGRFSGRQFSNSRSEMNVSTLELGDSALYLCASSLSNGRNEQFFGPGTRLTVL.

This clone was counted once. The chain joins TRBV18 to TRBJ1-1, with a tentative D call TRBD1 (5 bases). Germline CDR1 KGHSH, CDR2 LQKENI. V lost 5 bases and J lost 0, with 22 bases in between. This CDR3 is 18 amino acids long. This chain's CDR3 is CASSNNRDGFSMNTEAFF. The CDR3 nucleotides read TGTGCCAGCTCAAATAACCGGGACGGGTTTTCCATGAACACTGAAGCTTTCTTT.

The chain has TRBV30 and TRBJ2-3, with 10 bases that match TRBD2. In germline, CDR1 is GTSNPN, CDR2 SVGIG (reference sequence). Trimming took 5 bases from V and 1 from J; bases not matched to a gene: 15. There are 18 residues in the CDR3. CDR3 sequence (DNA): TGTGCCTGGTCAAGGCTAGCGGGAGTAGTGGATGGCACAGATACGCAGTATTTT. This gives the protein CAWSRLAGVVDGTDTQYF. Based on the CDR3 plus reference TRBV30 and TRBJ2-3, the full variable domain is SQTIHQWPATLVQPVGSPLSLECTVEGTSNPNLYWYRQAAGRGLQLLFYSVGIGQISSEVPQNLSASRPQDRQFILSSKKLLLSDSGFYLCAWSRLAGVVDGTDTQYFGPGTRLTVL.

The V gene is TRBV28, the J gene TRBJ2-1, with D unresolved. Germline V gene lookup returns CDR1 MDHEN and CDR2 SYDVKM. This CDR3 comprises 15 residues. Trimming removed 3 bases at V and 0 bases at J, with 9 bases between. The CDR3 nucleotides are TGTGCCAGCAGTTTCTACTCCAGCTCCTACAATGAGCAGTTCTTC. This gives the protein CASSFYSSSYNEQFF.

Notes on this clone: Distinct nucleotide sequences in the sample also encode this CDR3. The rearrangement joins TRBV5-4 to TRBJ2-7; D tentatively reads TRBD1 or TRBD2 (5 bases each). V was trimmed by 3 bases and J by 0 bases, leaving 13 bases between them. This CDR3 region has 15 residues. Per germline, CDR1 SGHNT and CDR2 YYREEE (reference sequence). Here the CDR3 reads CASSSGTLSSYEQYF. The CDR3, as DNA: TGTGCCAGCAGCTCCGGGACGCTGAGCTCCTACGAGCAGTACTTC.

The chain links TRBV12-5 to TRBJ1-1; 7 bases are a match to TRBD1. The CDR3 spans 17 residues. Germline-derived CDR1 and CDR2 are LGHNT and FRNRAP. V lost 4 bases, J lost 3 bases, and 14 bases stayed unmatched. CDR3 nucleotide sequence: TGTGCTAGTGGTTGGGTGGAGCGACAGGGTGCGTACACTGAAGCTTTCTTT. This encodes CASGWVERQGAYTEAFF. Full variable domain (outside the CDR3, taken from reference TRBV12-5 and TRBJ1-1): DARVTQTPRHKVTEMGQEVTMRCQPILGHNTVFWYRQTMMQGLELLAYFRNRAPLDDSGMPKDRFSAEMPDATLATLKIQPSEPRDSAVYFCASGWVERQGAYTEAFFGQGTRLTVV.